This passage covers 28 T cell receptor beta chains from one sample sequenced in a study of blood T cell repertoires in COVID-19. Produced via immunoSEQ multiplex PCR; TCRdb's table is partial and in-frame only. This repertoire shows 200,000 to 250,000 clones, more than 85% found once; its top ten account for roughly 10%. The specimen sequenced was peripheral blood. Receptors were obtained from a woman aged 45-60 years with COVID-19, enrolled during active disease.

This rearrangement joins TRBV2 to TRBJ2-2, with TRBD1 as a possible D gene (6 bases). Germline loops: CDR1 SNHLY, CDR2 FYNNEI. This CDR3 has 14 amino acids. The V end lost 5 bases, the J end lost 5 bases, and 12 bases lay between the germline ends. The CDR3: CASSQRTVTGELFF. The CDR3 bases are TGTGCCAGCAGTCAAAGGACAGTAACCGGGGAGCTGTTTTTT.

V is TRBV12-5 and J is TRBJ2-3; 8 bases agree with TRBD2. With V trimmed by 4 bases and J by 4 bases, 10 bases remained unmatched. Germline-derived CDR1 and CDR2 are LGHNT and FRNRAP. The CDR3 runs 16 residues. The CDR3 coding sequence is TGTGCTAGTGGTTCCGGCTTGCGGGGGGCACCAGATACGCAGTATTTT. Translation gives CASGSGLRGAPDTQYF.

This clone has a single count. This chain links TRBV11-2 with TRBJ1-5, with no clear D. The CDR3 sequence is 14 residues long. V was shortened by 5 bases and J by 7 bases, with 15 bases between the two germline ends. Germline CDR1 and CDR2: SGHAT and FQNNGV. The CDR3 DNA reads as TGTGCCAGCAGCGATGGCTACACGGGGCAGCCCCAGCATTTT. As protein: CASSDGYTGQPQHF.

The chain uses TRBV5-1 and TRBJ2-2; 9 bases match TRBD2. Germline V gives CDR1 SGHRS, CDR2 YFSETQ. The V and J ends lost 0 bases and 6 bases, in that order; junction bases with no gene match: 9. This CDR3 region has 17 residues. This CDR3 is CASSLGLAGSLSGELFF. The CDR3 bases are TGCGCCAGCAGCTTGGGGCTAGCGGGAAGCCTCTCCGGGGAGCTGTTTTTT.

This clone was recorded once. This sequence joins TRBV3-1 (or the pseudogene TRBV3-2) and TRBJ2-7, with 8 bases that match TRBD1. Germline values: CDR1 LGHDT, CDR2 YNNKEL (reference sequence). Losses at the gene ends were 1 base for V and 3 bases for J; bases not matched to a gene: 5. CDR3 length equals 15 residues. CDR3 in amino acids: CASSQAPDRGYEQYF. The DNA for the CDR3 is TGTGCCAGCAGCCAAGCCCCAGACAGGGGCTACGAGCAGTACTTC.

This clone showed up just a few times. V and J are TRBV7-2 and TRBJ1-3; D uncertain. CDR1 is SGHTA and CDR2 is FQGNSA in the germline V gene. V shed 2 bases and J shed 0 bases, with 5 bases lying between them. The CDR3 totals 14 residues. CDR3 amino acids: CASSLWSSGNTIYF. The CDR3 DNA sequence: TGTGCCAGCAGCTTATGGAGCTCTGGAAACACCATATATTTT.

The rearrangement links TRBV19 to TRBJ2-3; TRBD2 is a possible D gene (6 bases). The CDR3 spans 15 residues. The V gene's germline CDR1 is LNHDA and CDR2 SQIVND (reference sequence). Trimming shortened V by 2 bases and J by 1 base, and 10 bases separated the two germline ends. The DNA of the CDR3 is TGTGCCAGTAGTATATACGGAGGGGGCACAGATACGCAGTATTTT. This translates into CASSIYGGGTDTQYF.

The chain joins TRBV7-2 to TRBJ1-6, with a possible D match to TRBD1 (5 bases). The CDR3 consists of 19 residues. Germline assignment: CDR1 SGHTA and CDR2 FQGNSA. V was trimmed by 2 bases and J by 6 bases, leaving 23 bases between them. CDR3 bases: TGTGCCAGCAGCTTACGGGGGGGTAATAGAGGGGTTGGTAATTCACCCCTCCACTTT. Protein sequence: CASSLRGGNRGVGNSPLHF. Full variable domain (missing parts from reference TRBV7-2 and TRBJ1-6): GAGVSQSPSNKVTEKGKDVELRCDPISGHTALYWYRQSLGQGLEFLIYFQGNSAPDKSGLPSDRFSAERTGGSVSTLTIQRTQQEDSAVYLCASSLRGGNRGVGNSPLHFGNGTRLTVT.

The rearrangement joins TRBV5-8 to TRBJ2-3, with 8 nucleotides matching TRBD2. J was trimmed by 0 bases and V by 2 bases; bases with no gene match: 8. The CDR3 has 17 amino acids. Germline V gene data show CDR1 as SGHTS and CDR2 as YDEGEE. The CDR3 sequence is CASSFGSGSSSTDTQYF. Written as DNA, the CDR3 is TGTGCCAGCAGCTTTGGGAGCGGGAGCTCTAGCACAGATACGCAGTATTTT. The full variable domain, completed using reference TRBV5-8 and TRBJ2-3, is EAGVTQSPTHLIKTRGQQATLRCSPISGHTSVYWYQQALGLGLQFLLWYDEGEERNRGNFPPRFSGRQFPNYSSELNVNALELEDSALYLCASSFGSGSSSTDTQYFGPGTRLTVL.

CDR3 residues: CASSLQGASYGYTF. The CDR3, as DNA: TGTGCCAGCAGCCTACAGGGGGCTAGCTATGGCTACACCTTC. This chain joins TRBV7-9 and TRBJ1-2; TRBD1 agrees at 9 bases. Germline lookup yields CDR1 SEHNR and CDR2 FQNEAQ (reference sequence). This CDR3 has 14 amino acids. With V trimmed by 5 bases and J by 4 bases, 5 bases remained unmatched.

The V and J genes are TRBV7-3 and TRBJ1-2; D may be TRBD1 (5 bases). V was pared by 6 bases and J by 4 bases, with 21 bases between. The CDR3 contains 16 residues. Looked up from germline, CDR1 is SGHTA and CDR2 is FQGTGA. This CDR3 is CASSPTPDAGRYGYTF. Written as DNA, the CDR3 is TGTGCCAGCAGTCCTACGCCCGACGCGGGGCGCTATGGCTACACCTTC.

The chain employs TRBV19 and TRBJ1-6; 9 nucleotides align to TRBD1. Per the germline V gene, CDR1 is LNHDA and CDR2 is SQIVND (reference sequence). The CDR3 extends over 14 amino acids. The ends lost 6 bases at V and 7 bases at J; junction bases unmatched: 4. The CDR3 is CASSTGQGNSPLHF. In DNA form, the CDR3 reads TGTGCCAGTAGCACGGGACAGGGCAATTCACCCCTCCACTTT.

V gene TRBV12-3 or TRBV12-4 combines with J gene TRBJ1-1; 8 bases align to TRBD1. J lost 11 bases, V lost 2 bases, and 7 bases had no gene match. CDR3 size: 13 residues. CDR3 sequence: CASSLTSGQEAFF. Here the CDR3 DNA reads TGTGCCAGCAGTTTAACATCGGGACAGGAGGCTTTCTTT.

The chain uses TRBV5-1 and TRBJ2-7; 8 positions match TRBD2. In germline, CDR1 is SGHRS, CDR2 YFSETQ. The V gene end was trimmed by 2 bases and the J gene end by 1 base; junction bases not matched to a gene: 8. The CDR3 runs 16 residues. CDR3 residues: CASSLGQRGWSYEQYF. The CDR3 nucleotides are TGCGCCAGCAGCTTAGGGCAGCGGGGGTGGTCCTACGAGCAGTACTTC.

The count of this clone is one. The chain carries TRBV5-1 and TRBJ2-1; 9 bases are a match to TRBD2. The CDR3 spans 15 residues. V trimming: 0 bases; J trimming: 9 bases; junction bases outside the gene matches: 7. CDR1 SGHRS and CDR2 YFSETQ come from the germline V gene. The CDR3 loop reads CASSLVGGGAGEQFF. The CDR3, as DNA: TGCGCCAGCAGCTTGGTTGGCGGGGGGGCCGGTGAGCAGTTCTTC.

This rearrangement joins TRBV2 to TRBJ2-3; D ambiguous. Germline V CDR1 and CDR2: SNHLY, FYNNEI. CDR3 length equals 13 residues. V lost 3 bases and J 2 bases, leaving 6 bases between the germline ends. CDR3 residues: CASSDPFTDTQYF. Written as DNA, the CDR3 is TGTGCCAGCAGTGACCCCTTCACAGATACGCAGTATTTT.

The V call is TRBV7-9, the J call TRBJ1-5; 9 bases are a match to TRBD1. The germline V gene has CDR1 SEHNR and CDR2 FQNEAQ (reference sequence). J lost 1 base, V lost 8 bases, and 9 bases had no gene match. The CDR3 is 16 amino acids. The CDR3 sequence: CASGDNRGQSNQPQHF. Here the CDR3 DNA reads TGTGCCAGCGGCGACAACAGGGGGCAAAGCAATCAGCCCCAGCATTTT. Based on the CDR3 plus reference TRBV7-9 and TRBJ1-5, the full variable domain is DTGVSQNPRHKITKRGQNVTFRCDPISEHNRLYWYRQTLGQGPEFLTYFQNEAQLEKSRLLSDRFSAERPKGSFSTLEIQRTEQGDSAMYLCASGDNRGQSNQPQHFGDGTRLSIL.

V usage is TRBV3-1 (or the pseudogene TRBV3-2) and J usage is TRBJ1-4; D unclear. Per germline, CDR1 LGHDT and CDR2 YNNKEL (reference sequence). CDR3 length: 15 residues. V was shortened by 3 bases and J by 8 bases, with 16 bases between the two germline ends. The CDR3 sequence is CASSQSPSSGEKLFF. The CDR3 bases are TGTGCCAGCAGCCAGTCCCCTAGCTCGGGGGAAAAACTGTTTTTT.

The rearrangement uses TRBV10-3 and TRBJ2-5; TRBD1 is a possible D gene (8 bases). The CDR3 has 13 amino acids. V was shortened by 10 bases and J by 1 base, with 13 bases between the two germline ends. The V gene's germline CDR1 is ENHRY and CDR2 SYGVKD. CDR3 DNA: TGTGCCACCGGGGGGACAGGCCAAGAGACCCAGTACTTC. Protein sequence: CATGGTGQETQYF.

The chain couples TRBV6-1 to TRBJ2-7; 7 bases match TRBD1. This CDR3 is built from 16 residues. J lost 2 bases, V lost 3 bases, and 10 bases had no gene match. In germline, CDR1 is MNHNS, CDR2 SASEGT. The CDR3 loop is CASSDYSGTDPYEQYV. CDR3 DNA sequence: TGTGCCAGCAGTGATTACTCCGGGACAGATCCCTACGAGCAGTACGTC.

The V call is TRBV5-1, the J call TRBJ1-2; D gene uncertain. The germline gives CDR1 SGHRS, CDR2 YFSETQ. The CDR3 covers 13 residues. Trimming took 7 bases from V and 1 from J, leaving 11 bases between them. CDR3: CASALGDNYGYTF. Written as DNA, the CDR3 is TGCGCCAGCGCCTTAGGAGATAACTATGGCTACACCTTC. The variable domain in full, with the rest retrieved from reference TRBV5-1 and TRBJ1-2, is KAGVTQTPRYLIKTRGQQVTLSCSPISGHRSVSWYQQTPGQGLQFLFEYFSETQRNKGNFPGRFSGRQFSNSRSEMNVSTLELGDSALYLCASALGDNYGYTFGSGTRLTVV.

CDR3 residues: CASSQGWDYSGNTIYF. The CDR3 region has the DNA TGTGCCAGCAGCCAAGGCTGGGACTACTCTGGAAACACCATATATTTT. The chain has TRBV14 and TRBJ1-3, with D tentatively TRBD1 (5 bases). The V end lost 1 base, the J end lost 0 bases, and 10 bases lay between the germline ends. CDR1 and CDR2 from the germline V gene are SGHDN and FVKESK. The CDR3 is made up of 16 amino acids. The full variable domain, completed using reference TRBV14 and TRBJ1-3, is EAGVTQFPSHSVIEKGQTVTLRCDPISGHDNLYWYRRVMGKEIKFLLHFVKESKQDESGMPNNRFLAERTGGTYSTLKVQPAELEDSGVYFCASSQGWDYSGNTIYFGEGSWLTVV.

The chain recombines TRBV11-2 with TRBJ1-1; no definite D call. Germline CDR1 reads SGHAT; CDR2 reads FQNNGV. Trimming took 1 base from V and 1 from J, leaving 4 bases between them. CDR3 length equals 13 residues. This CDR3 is CASSLVGNTEAFF. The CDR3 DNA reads TGTGCCAGCAGCTTAGTCGGGAACACTGAAGCTTTCTTT.

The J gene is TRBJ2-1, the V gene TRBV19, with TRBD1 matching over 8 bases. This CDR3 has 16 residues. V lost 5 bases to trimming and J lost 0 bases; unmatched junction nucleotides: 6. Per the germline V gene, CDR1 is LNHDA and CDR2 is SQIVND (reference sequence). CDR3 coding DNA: TGTGCCAGTAGTTTTGACAGGGGTTTCTCCTACAATGAGCAGTTCTTC. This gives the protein CASSFDRGFSYNEQFF. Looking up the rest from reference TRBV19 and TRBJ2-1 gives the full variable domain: DGGITQSPKYLFRKEGQNVTLSCEQNLNHDAMYWYRQDPGQGLRLIYYSQIVNDFQKGDIAEGYSVSREKKESFPLTVTSAQKNPTAFYLCASSFDRGFSYNEQFFGPGTRLTVL.

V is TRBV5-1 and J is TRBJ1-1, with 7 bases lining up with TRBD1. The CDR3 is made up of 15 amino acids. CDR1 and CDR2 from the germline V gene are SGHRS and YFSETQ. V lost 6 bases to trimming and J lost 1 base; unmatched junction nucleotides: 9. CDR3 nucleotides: TGCGCCAGCACCGTGACAGGGTACTCGAACACTGAAGCTTTCTTT. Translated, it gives CASTVTGYSNTEAFF.

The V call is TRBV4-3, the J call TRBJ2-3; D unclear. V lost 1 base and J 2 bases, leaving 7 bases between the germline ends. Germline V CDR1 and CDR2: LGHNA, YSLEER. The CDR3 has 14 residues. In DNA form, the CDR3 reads TGCGCCAGCAGCCAAGGAGAATCCACAGATACGCAGTATTTT. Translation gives CASSQGESTDTQYF.

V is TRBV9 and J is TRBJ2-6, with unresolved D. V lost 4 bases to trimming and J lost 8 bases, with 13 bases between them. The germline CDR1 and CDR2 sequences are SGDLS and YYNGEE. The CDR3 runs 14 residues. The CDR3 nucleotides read TGTGCCAGCAGCTCCGGAGAGAGGCCCAACGTCCTGACTTTC. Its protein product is CASSSGERPNVLTF.

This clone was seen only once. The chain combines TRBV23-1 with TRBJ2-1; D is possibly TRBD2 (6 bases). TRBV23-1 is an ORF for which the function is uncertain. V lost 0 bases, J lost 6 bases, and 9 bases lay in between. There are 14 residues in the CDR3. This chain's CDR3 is CASSQSWRVNEQFF. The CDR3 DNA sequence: TGCGCCAGCAGTCAATCATGGAGGGTCAATGAGCAGTTCTTC.